These 3 T cell receptor beta chains share one sample of origin, sequenced in a study of breast tumors, draining lymph nodes, adjacent tissues. TCRdb re-analysed the multiplex PCR reads in MiXCR, keeping a single row per CDR3 protein. The sample carries 160,000 or so distinct CDR3 sequences, roughly a third recorded once. Breast cancer patients provided tissue from their axillary draining lymph nodes. The sample taken for sequencing was axillary lymph node tissue. The receptors stem from a female donor with breast cancer. Some clones in this sample may be carry-over from other donors' samples.

The rearrangement links TRBV20-1 to TRBJ2-3; 9 bases align to TRBD1. The CDR3 has 13 amino acids. CDR1 DFQATT and CDR2 SNEGSKA come from the germline V gene (reference sequence). V lost 3 bases and J lost 10; bases outside the gene matches: 8. The CDR3, as DNA: TGCAGTGCTAGGGACAGGGGTTCCCACGCGCAGTATTTT. Encoded protein: CSARDRGSHAQYF.

To note about this clonotype: Lacking the conserved final phenylalanine or tryptophan, this CDR3 likely reflects a read error. The V gene is TRBV10-2, the J gene TRBJ2-1, with D possibly being TRBD1 (5 bases). This CDR3 region has 16 residues. CDR1 is WSHSY, CDR2 SAAADI, per germline. The CDR3 region is CASSVSTRGGYNGQFS. DNA for the CDR3: TGCGCCAGCAGTGTATCGACAAGGGGCGGCTACAATGGGCAGTTCTCC.

To note about this clonotype: A much larger clone is a single base away; this may be a read error. The CDR3 does not end in the conserved phenylalanine or tryptophan, so this is likely a read error. The chain uses TRBV27 and TRBJ2-5; TRBD2 aligns across 8 bases. Germline loops: CDR1 MNHEY, CDR2 SMNVEV (reference sequence). The J segment lost 5 bases and the V segment lost 5 bases, leaving 7 bases of the junction unmatched. The CDR3 is made up of 14 amino acids. The CDR3 DNA sequence: TGTGCCAGCAGTCCTAGCGGGCGTAGGGAGACCCAGTACGTC. Its translation is CASSPSGRRETQYV.